This TCR beta chain was captured in a study of blood T cells in healthy people across ages. Background on the study: Capture via template switching afforded approximately one barcoded beta molecule per two T cells.

Study-wide results and caveats: CMV status of donors was unknown, possibly confounding expanded clonotype changes. Roughly linearly, TCR beta diversity per million T cells fell as age increased.

PBMCs numbering at least 7 million were isolated per sample. For the second PCR, which ran for roughly 7 to 11 cycles, a sample-barcoded 5' primer and a J-beta primer mix were used. TCRdb re-called the 5' RACE reads through MiXCR, storing one row per CDR3 protein. The sample gives fewer than 2,000,000 distinct CDR3 sequences, roughly 30% of which show up once; approximately 11% is in the top ten. As for this clonotype: What it binds is unknown.

Germline loops: CDR1 ENHRY, CDR2 SYGVKD. The length of the CDR3 is 13 residues. Trimming stripped 10 bases from V and 1 base from J, with 13 bases between. V is TRBV10-3 and J is TRBJ1-1; possible D gene TRBD1, 5 bases. The sample consisted of blood. The sequence was collected from a woman aged 25 to 39 in good health. The CDR3 reads CARQGSRNTEAFF. DNA for the CDR3: TGTGCCAGGCAGGGTTCGAGGAACACTGAAGCTTTCTTT.